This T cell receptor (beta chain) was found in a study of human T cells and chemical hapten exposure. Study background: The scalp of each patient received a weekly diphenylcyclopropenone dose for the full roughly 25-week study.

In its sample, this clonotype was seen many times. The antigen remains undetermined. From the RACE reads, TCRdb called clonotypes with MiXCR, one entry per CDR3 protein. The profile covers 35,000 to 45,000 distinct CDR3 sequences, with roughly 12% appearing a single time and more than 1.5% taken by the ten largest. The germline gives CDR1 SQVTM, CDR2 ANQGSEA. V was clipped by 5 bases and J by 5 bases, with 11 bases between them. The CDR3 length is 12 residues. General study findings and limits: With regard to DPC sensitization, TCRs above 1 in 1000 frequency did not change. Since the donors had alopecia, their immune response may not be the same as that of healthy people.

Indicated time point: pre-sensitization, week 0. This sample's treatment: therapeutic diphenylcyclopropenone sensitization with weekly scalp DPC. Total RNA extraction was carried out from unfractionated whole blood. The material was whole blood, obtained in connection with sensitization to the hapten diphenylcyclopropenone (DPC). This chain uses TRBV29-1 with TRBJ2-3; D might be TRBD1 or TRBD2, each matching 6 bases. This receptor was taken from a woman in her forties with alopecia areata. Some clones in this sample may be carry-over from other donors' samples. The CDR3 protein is CSVSEGVDTQYF. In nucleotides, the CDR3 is TGCAGCGTTTCGGAGGGGGTAGATACGCAGTATTTT.